This T cell receptor beta chain was observed in a study of T cells in Graves' hyperthyroidism and ophthalmopathy. Germline V CDR1 and CDR2: KGHSH, LQKENI. This CDR3 comprises 13 residues. Trimming stripped 3 bases from V and 2 bases from J, with 8 bases between. These patients, aged 18 to 65, had recently diagnosed hyperthyroidism lasting under 2 months. Researchers took RNA transcripts and amplified the TCR beta CDR3 regions from them. The TCR CDR3 first-round RT-PCR relied on the HTBI primer set. TCRdb re-derived calls from the multiplex PCR reads in MiXCR, one entry per CDR3 protein. The top ten clones hold under 7.5% of a sample with a few hundred thousand distinct CDR3 sequences, roughly 14% of them seen once. This clonotype was observed at least ten times.

This receptor was obtained from a woman in her thirties with Graves' hyperthyroidism. The sequenced sample was blood. The chain employs TRBV18 and TRBJ2-7; D call uncertain. CDR3 region: CASSPQSTYEQYF. CDR3 nucleotides: TGTGCCAGCTCACCCCAGTCGACCTACGAGCAGTACTTC. The full variable domain, rest sourced from reference TRBV18 and TRBJ2-7, is NAGVMQNPRHLVRRRGQEARLRCSPMKGHSHVYWYRQLPEEGLKFMVYLQKENIIDESGMPKERFSAEFPKEGPSILRIQQVVRGDSAAYFCASSPQSTYEQYFGPGTRLTVT.